The 21 T cell receptor beta chains below all came from one sample that was sequenced in a study of blood T cell repertoires in COVID-19. Assay: immunoSEQ multiplex PCR; the TCRdb copy retains only in-frame clones and omits some. The table shows around 210,000 clones, with about 86% occurring only once. Sample: peripheral blood. The receptors derive from a man between 18 and 29 years old with active or convalescent COVID-19.

The gene calls are TRBV7-9 and TRBJ1-3; TRBD1 matches 7 bases. This CDR3 is 17 amino acids long. CDR1 is SEHNR, CDR2 FQNEAQ, per germline (reference sequence). J gave up 7 bases and V 2 bases, and 14 bases lay outside the gene matches. This CDR3 reads CASSLLISGQAENTIYF. The DNA for the CDR3 is TGTGCCAGCAGCTTACTGATTTCTGGACAGGCGGAGAACACCATATATTTT. Combining the CDR3 with reference TRBV7-9 and TRBJ1-3 gives the whole variable domain DTGVSQNPRHKITKRGQNVTFRCDPISEHNRLYWYRQTLGQGPEFLTYFQNEAQLEKSRLLSDRFSAERPKGSFSTLEIQRTEQGDSAMYLCASSLLISGQAENTIYFGEGSWLTVV.

This clone was counted many times. The chain combines TRBV7-2 with TRBJ1-5, with TRBD1 as a possible D gene (6 bases). Germline loops: CDR1 SGHTA, CDR2 FQGNSA. The CDR3 is 15 amino acids. V gave up 1 base and J gave up 2 bases, with 9 bases separating them. CDR3: CASSLDSGGNQPQHF. DNA of the CDR3: TGTGCCAGCAGCTTAGATTCAGGGGGCAATCAGCCCCAGCATTTT.

The chain has TRBV5-1 and TRBJ2-1; TRBD2 might be the D (6 bases). Germline CDR1 and CDR2: SGHRS and YFSETQ. The CDR3 extends over 15 amino acids. V was cut by 0 bases and J by 2 bases, with 9 bases left in between. CDR3 bases: TGCGCCAGCAGCTTGGCGGGAGTGCCCTACAATGAGCAGTTCTTC. The encoded protein is CASSLAGVPYNEQFF.

The chain has TRBV6-4 and TRBJ2-1; the D gene is possibly TRBD1 (6 bases). The CDR3 consists of 15 residues. CDR1 is MRHNA and CDR2 is SNTAGT in the germline V gene. Trimming cost V 2 bases and J 5 bases, with 13 bases left between them. For the CDR3, the DNA is TGTGCCAGCAGTGACCAGGGACATGTGGACAATGAGCAGTTCTTC. This translates into CASSDQGHVDNEQFF.

As regards this clone: At one boundary the junction diverges from the germline segment, which might be a read error. The V gene is TRBV27, the J gene TRBJ1-6, with D unclear. The CDR3 loop spans 14 amino acids. Germline lookup yields CDR1 MNHEY and CDR2 SMNVEV (reference sequence). The CDR3 DNA is TGTGCGAGCAGGCCACCGCGGATGAATTCACCCCTCCACTTT. Translating gives CASRPPRMNSPLHF.

The CDR3 is CASSEVQGARFGYTF. The DNA for the CDR3 is TGTGCCAGCAGCGAAGTCCAGGGGGCGCGTTTTGGCTACACCTTC. The genes are TRBV6-2 or TRBV6-3 and TRBJ1-2; the match to TRBD1 covers 8 bases. Looked up from germline, CDR1 is MNHEY and CDR2 is SVGEGT. Trimming took 6 bases from V and 7 from J; bases not matched to a gene: 13. CDR3 length equals 15 residues.

The chain links TRBV4-2 to TRBJ1-1, with D perhaps matching TRBD1 (6 bases). Trimming shortened V by 4 bases and J by 1 base, and 13 bases separated the two germline ends. This CDR3 region has 15 residues. The germline V gene has CDR1 LGHNA and CDR2 YNFKEQ. CDR3 loop: CASSRTGNSNTEAFF. The CDR3 region has the DNA TGTGCCAGCAGCCGCACAGGGAACTCGAACACTGAAGCTTTCTTT.

The J gene is TRBJ2-1, the V gene TRBV7-9, with 11 bases aligning to TRBD2. CDR1 SEHNR and CDR2 FQNEAQ come from the germline V gene (reference sequence). This CDR3 has 15 residues. The V segment lost 4 bases and the J segment 5 bases; nucleotides outside the gene matches: 4. The CDR3 sequence: CASSWGTSGNNEQFF. For the CDR3, the DNA is TGTGCCAGCAGCTGGGGGACTAGCGGAAACAATGAGCAGTTCTTC.

The chain links TRBV6-5 to TRBJ2-7, with a weak D call TRBD1 (6 bases). The length of the CDR3 is 13 residues. V lost 8 bases and J 4 bases, leaving 15 bases between the germline ends. CDR1 and CDR2 from the germline V gene are MNHEY and SVGAGI. DNA for the CDR3: TGTGCCAGCGACAGGAGTTTACGGTACGAGCAGTACTTC. Its protein is CASDRSLRYEQYF.

The V and J genes are TRBV30 and TRBJ1-2, with D tentatively TRBD1 (6 bases). This CDR3 spans 11 amino acids. Germline CDR1 reads GTSNPN; CDR2 reads SVGIG (reference sequence). Deletions cut 7 bases from V and 5 bases from J, with 11 bases between. CDR3 bases: TGTGCCTCCCAGACAGGTTATGGCTACACCTTC. Its translation: CASQTGYGYTF. The full variable domain, with the rest looked up from reference TRBV30 and TRBJ1-2, is SQTIHQWPATLVQPVGSPLSLECTVEGTSNPNLYWYRQAAGRGLQLLFYSVGIGQISSEVPQNLSASRPQDRQFILSSKKLLLSDSGFYLCASQTGYGYTFGSGTRLTVV.

The chain employs TRBV6-5 and TRBJ1-1; D remains ambiguous. CDR3 length: 12 residues. The germline V and J ends were trimmed by 6 bases and 1 base, with 6 bases remaining between them. Germline CDR1 MNHEY, CDR2 SVGAGI. CDR3 bases: TGTGCCAGCAGGCACGGGAACACTGAAGCTTTCTTT. Encoded protein: CASRHGNTEAFF.

The chain recombines TRBV6-6 with TRBJ2-1; 9 bases are shared with TRBD2. CDR3 size: 15 residues. V trimming: 2 bases; J trimming: 9 bases; junction bases outside the gene matches: 8. The V gene's germline CDR1 is MNHNY and CDR2 SVGAGI (reference sequence). The CDR3 protein is CASSYQRTSAREQFF. In nucleotides, the CDR3 is TGTGCCAGCAGTTACCAAAGGACTAGCGCACGTGAGCAGTTCTTC.

The chain employs TRBV6-5 and TRBJ1-6, with 7 bases that match TRBD1. The trim removed 6 bases at V and 10 bases at J, leaving 9 bases unmatched. The CDR3 sequence is 14 residues long. The germline V gene encodes CDR1 MNHEY and CDR2 SVGAGI. The CDR3 loop is CASRETGPLSPLHF. CDR3 nucleotide sequence: TGTGCCAGCAGGGAGACAGGGCCTTTGTCACCCCTCCACTTT.

The CDR3 loop is CASSLGGRGEQFF. Written as DNA, the CDR3 is TGTGCCAGCAGTTTGGGCGGGAGAGGTGAGCAGTTCTTC. This chain connects TRBV12-3 or TRBV12-4 to TRBJ2-1, with 7 nucleotides matching TRBD2. The length of the CDR3 is 13 residues. V lost 3 bases and J lost 9; bases outside the gene matches: 5.

The chain is built from TRBV7-9 and TRBJ2-7; D is undetermined. V lost 3 bases to trimming and J lost 1 base, with 10 bases between them. The CDR3 contains 14 residues. Germline CDR1 reads SEHNR; CDR2 reads FQNEAQ (reference sequence). CDR3: CASSFVRRSYEQYF. The CDR3 coding sequence is TGTGCCAGCAGCTTCGTCAGGCGATCCTACGAGCAGTACTTC.

CDR3 residues: CASSAGLVHNEQFF. CDR3 DNA: TGTGCCAGCAGTGCGGGACTAGTCCACAATGAGCAGTTCTTC. This chain links TRBV28 with TRBJ2-1; TRBD2 agrees at 8 bases. Unmatched junction bases numbered 5, after V lost 5 bases and J lost 5 bases. Germline CDR1 and CDR2: MDHEN and SYDVKM. The CDR3 is 14 residues long.

The chain joins TRBV27 to TRBJ1-2, with 8 bases fitting TRBD1. V dropped 0 bases and J dropped 8; count of bases not matched to a gene: 11. The CDR3 runs 16 residues. Germline lookup yields CDR1 MNHEY and CDR2 SMNVEV (reference sequence). The chain's CDR3 is CASSLSPGGSRGGYTF. The CDR3 DNA reads TGTGCCAGCAGTTTATCCCCAGGGGGCAGCCGGGGCGGCTACACCTTC.

This clone appeared a single time. This chain links TRBV7-2 with TRBJ1-3; no reliable D call. The CDR3 sequence is 13 residues long. Trimming cost V 4 bases and J 4 bases, with 8 bases left between them. CDR1 is SGHTA, CDR2 FQGNSA, per germline. In nucleotides, the CDR3 is TGTGCCAGCAGCTCTGGCAGGGGAAACACCATATATTTT. Its protein product is CASSSGRGNTIYF.

The V gene is TRBV29-1, the J gene TRBJ1-2; 8 bases fit TRBD1. Germline V gene data show CDR1 as SQVTM and CDR2 as ANQGSEA. The V and J ends lost 6 bases and 4 bases, in that order; junction bases with no gene match: 10. This CDR3 contains 14 residues. CDR3 bases: TGCAGCGTAGAGACAGGGGTAGGAGTCTATGGCTACACCTTC. It specifies CSVETGVGVYGYTF.

The chain couples TRBV10-3 to TRBJ1-2, with TRBD1 matching over 8 bases. There are 15 residues in the CDR3. V gave up 6 bases and J gave up 1 base; unmatched junction bases: 7. The V gene's germline CDR1 is ENHRY and CDR2 SYGVKD. Written as DNA, the CDR3 is TGTGCCATCAGAGAGGACAGGGCCCTTAACTATGGCTACACCTTC. Residues: CAIREDRALNYGYTF.

This chain uses TRBV3-1 (or the pseudogene TRBV3-2) with TRBJ1-5; perhaps TRBD1 as D (5 bases). V was pared by 1 base and J by 7 bases, with 11 bases between. CDR3 length equals 14 residues. Germline V gene lookup returns CDR1 LGHDT and CDR2 YNNKEL (reference sequence). CDR3 region: CASSQAGLDQPQHF. The CDR3 coding sequence is TGTGCCAGCAGCCAAGCAGGGCTGGACCAGCCCCAGCATTTT.